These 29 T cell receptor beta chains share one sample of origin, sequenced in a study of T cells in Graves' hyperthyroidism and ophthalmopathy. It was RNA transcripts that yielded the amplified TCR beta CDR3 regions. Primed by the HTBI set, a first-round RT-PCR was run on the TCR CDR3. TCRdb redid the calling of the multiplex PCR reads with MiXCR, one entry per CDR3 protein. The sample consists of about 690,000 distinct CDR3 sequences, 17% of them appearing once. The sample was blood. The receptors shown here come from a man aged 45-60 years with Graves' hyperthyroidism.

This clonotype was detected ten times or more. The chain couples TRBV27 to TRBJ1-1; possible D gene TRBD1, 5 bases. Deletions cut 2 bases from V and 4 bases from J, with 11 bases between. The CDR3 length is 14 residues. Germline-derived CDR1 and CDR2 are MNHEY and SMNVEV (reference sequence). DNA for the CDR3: TGTGCCAGCAGTTTAGACAGTGTCCGCACTGAAGCTTTCTTT. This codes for CASSLDSVRTEAFF.

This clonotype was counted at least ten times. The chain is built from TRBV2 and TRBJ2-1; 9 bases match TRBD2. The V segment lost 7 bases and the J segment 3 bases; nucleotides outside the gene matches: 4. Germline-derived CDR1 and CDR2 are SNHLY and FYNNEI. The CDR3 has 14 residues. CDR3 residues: CASKGLAIYNEQFF. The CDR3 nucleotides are TGTGCCAGCAAGGGACTAGCTATCTACAATGAGCAGTTCTTC.

CDR3 region: CASSLVEGEQFF. In DNA form, the CDR3 reads TGTGCCAGCAGTTTAGTAGAGGGTGAGCAGTTCTTC. V gene TRBV12-3 or TRBV12-4 combines with J gene TRBJ2-1; D possibly corresponds to TRBD2 (5 bases). The CDR3 sequence is 12 residues long. V lost 1 base and J 9 bases, leaving 7 bases between the germline ends.

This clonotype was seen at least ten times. CDR3 region: CASSPNLGALAYNEQFF. The CDR3 DNA follows: TGTGCCAGCAGTCCCAATCTGGGGGCCTTGGCCTACAATGAGCAGTTCTTC. V and J are TRBV28 and TRBJ2-1; D possibly corresponds to TRBD1 (6 bases). Germline V lookup: CDR1 MDHEN, CDR2 SYDVKM. The CDR3 is 17 amino acids. The V end lost 5 bases, the J end lost 2 bases, and 19 bases lay between the germline ends.

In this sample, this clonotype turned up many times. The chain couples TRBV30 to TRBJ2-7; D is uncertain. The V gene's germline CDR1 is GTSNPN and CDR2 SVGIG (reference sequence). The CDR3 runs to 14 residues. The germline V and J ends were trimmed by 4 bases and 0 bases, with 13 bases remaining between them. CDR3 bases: TGTGCCTGGAAGAGTTCGGATATCTCCTACGAGCAGTACTTC. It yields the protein CAWKSSDISYEQYF.

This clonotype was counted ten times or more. In nucleotides, the CDR3 is TGTGCCTGGAGGCGGGACCTCTCCTACGAGCAGTACTTC. Its translation is CAWRRDLSYEQYF. The chain employs TRBV30 and TRBJ2-7; a weak D match, TRBD2 (6 bases). Germline V lookup: CDR1 GTSNPN, CDR2 SVGIG (reference sequence). Deletions cut 3 bases from V and 0 bases from J, with 9 bases between. This CDR3 spans 13 amino acids.

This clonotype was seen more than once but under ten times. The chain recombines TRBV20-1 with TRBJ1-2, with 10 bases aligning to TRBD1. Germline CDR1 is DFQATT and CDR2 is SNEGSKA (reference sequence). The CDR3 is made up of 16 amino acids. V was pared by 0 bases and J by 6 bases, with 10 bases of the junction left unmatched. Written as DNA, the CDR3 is TGCAGTGCTAGAGATCCGGGACAGGGGACGGCGGATGGCTACACCTTC. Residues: CSARDPGQGTADGYTF.

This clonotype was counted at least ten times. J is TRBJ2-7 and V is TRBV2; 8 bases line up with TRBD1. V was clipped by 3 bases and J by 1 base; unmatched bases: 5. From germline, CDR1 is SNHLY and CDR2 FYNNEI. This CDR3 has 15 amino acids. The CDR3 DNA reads TGTGCCAGCAGTGATATGACAGGGGCGTCCTACGAGCAGTACTTC. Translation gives CASSDMTGASYEQYF.

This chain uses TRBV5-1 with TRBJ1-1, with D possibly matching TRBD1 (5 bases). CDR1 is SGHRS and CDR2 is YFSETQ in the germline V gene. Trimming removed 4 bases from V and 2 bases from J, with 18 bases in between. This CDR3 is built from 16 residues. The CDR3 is CASSPGLMGVNTEAFF. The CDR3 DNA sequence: TGCGCCAGCAGCCCCGGACTCATGGGGGTTAACACTGAAGCTTTCTTT.

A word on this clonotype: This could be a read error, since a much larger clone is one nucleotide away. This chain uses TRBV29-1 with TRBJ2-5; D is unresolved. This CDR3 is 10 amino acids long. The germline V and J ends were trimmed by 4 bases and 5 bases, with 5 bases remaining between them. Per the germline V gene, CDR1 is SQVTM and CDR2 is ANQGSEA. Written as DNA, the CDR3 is TGCAGCGTTGGCAGTGAGACCCAGTACTTC. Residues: CSVGSETQYF.

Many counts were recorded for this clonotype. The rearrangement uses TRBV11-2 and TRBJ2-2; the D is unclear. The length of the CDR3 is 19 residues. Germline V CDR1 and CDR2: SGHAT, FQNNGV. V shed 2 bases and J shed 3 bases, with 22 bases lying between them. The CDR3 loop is CASSLLRRSYKGDTGELFF. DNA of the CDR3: TGTGCCAGCAGCTTACTCCGGCGATCGTATAAGGGCGACACCGGGGAGCTGTTTTTT. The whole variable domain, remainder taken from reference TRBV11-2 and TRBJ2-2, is EAGVAQSPRYKIIEKRQSVAFWCNPISGHATLYWYQQILGQGPKLLIQFQNNGVVDDSQLPKDRFSAERLKGVDSTLKIQPAKLEDSAVYLCASSLLRRSYKGDTGELFFGEGSRLTVL.

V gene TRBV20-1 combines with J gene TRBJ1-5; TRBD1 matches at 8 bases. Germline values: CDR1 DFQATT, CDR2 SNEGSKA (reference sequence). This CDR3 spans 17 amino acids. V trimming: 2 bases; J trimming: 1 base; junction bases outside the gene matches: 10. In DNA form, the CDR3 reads TGCAGTGCTAGACCCGAGACAGGGGAATGGAGCAATCAGCCCCAGCATTTT. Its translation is CSARPETGEWSNQPQHF.

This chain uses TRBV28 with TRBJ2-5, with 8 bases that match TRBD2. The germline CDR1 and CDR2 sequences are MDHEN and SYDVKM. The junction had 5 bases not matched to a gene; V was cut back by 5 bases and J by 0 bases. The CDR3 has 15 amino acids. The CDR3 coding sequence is TGTGCCAGCAGTCGACTAGCGCCTCACCAAGAGACCCAGTACTTC. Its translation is CASSRLAPHQETQYF.

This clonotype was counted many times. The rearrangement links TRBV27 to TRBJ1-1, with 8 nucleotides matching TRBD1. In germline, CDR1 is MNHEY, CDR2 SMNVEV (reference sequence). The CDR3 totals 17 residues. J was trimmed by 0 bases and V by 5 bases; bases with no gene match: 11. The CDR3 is CASSPHRGQAMNTEAFF. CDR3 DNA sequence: TGTGCCAGCAGTCCGCACCGGGGACAGGCAATGAACACTGAAGCTTTCTTT.

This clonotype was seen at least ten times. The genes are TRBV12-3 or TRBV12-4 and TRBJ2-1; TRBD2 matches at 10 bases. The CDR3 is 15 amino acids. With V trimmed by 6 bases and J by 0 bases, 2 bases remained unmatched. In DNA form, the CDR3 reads TGTGCCAGCAGGACTAGCGGGTACTCCTACAATGAGCAGTTCTTC. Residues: CASRTSGYSYNEQFF.

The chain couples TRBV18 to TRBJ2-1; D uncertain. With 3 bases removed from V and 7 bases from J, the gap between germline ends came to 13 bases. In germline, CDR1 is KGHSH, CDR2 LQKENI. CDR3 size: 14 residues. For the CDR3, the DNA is TGTGCCAGCTCACCCTCCATGCGACTGAATGAGCAGTTCTTC. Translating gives CASSPSMRLNEQFF.

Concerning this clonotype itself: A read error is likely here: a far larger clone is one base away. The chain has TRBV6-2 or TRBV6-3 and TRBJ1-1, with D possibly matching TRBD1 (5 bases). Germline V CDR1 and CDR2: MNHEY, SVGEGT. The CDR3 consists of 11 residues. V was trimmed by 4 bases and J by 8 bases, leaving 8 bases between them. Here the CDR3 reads CASSLGEEAFF. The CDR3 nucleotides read TGTGCCAGCAGTTTGGGGGAGGAAGCTTTCTTT.

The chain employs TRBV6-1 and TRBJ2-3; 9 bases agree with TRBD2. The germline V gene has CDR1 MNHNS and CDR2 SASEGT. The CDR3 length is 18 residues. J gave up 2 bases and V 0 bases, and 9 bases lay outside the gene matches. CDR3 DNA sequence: TGTGCCAGCAGTGAAGCGCTGGCTAGCGGGATTGTCACAGATACGCAGTATTTT. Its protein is CASSEALASGIVTDTQYF.

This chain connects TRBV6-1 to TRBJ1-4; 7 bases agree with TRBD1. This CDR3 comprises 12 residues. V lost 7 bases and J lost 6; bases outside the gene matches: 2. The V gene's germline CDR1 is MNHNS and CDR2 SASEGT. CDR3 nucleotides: TGTGCCAGCACCGGGACAGATGAAAAACTGTTTTTT. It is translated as CASTGTDEKLFF.

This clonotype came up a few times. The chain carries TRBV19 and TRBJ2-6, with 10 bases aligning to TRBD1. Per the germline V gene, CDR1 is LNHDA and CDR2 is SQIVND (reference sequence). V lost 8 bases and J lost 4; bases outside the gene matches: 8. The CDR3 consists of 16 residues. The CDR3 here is CASGSGQGWGANVLTF. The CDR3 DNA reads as TGTGCCAGTGGTTCGGGACAGGGGTGGGGGGCCAACGTCCTGACTTTC.

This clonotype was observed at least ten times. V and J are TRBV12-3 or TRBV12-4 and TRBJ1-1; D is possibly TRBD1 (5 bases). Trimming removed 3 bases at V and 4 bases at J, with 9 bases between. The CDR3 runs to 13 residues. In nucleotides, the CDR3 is TGTGCCAGCAGTTTCGGGACCCCCACTGAAGCTTTCTTT. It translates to CASSFGTPTEAFF.

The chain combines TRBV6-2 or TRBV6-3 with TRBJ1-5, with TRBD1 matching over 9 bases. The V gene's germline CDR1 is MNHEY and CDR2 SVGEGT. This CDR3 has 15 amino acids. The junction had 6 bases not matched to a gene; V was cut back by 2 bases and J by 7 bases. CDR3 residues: CASSYGGQGFQPQHF. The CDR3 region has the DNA TGTGCCAGCAGTTACGGGGGACAGGGTTTCCAGCCCCAGCATTTT.

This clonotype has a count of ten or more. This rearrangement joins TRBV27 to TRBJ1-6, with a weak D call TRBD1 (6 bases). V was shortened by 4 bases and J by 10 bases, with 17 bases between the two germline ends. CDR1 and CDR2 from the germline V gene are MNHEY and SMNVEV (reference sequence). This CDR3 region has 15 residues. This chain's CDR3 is CASSSTTGLLSPLHF. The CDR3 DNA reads TGTGCCAGCAGTTCCACAACAGGGCTTTTGTCACCCCTCCACTTT.

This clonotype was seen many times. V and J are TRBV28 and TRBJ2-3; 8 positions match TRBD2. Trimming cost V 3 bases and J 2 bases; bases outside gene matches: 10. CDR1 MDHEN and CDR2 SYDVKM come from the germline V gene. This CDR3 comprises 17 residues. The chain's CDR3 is CASSFGGLAGTTDTQYF. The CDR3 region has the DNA TGTGCCAGCAGTTTTGGGGGCCTAGCGGGCACCACAGATACGCAGTATTTT. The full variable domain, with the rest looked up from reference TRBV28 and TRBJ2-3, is DVKVTQSSRYLVKRTGEKVFLECVQDMDHENMFWYRQDPGLGLRLIYFSYDVKMKEKGDIPEGYSVSREKKERFSLILESASTNQTSMYLCASSFGGLAGTTDTQYFGPGTRLTVL.

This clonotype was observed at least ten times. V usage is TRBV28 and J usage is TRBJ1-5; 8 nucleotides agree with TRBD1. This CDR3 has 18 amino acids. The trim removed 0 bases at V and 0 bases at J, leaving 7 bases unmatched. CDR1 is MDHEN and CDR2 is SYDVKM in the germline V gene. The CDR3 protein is CASSLWATTGGSNQPQHF. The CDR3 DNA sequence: TGTGCCAGCAGTTTATGGGCGACAACAGGGGGTAGCAATCAGCCCCAGCATTTT.

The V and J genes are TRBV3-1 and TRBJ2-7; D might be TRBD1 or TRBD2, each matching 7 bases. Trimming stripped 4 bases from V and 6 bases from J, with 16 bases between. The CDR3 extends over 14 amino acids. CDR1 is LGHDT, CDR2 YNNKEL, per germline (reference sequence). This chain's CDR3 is CASSPGQGGGEQYF. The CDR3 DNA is TGTGCCAGCAGCCCCGGGCAGGGGGGGGGCGAGCAGTACTTC.

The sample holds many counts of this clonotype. CDR3 bases: TGTGCCAGCAGCTTTATACAGGGCCCGCAAGAGACCCAGTACTTC. Protein: CASSFIQGPQETQYF. The chain employs TRBV7-2 and TRBJ2-5; weak D call: TRBD1 (6 bases). V was shortened by 3 bases and J by 2 bases, with 13 bases between the two germline ends. CDR3 length equals 15 residues. CDR1 is SGHTA and CDR2 is FQGNSA in the germline V gene.

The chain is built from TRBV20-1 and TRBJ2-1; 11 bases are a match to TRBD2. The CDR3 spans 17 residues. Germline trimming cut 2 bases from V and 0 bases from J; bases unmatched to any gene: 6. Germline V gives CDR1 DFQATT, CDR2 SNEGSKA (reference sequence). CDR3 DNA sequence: TGCAGTGCTAGACCCGGGACTAGCGGCCGCTCCTACAATGAGCAGTTCTTC. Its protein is CSARPGTSGRSYNEQFF.

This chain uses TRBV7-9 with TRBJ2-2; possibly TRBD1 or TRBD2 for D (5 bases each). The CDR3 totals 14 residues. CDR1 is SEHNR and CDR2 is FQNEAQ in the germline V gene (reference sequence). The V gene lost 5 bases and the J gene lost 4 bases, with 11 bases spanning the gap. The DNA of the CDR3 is TGTGCCAGCAGCGAGGGGCCCAGCACCGGGGAGCTGTTTTTT. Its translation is CASSEGPSTGELFF. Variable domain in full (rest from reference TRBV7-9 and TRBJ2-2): DTGVSQNPRHKITKRGQNVTFRCDPISEHNRLYWYRQTLGQGPEFLTYFQNEAQLEKSRLLSDRFSAERPKGSFSTLEIQRTEQGDSAMYLCASSEGPSTGELFFGEGSRLTVL.